The 23 T cell receptor beta chains reported below all come from one sample, sequenced in a study of early stage breast cancer tumors. Using immunoSEQ multiplex PCR, the repertoire was profiled, and TCRdb retains in-frame clones only, with some absent. The sample shows approximately 50,000 clones, 60% to 85% of them seen only once. The specimen was blood. The receptors were gathered from a person in their twenties or thirties with breast cancer.

The chain combines TRBV12-5 with TRBJ1-1; 7 bases are a match to TRBD1. Germline V gives CDR1 LGHNT, CDR2 FRNRAP. V dropped 6 bases and J dropped 1; count of bases not matched to a gene: 2. The CDR3 consists of 13 residues. The CDR3 DNA reads TGTGCTAGTGGAAGGGGGCAGAACACTGAAGCTTTCTTT. This sequence encodes CASGRGQNTEAFF.

The rearrangement links TRBV11-3 to TRBJ1-3; D is unclear. V dropped 6 bases and J dropped 4 bases, with 10 bases sitting between them. The CDR3 has 13 amino acids. Per the germline V gene, CDR1 is SGHNT and CDR2 is YENEEA. CDR3 amino acids: CASSWGTGNTIYF. The CDR3 DNA is TGTGCCAGCAGTTGGGGAACCGGAAACACCATATATTTT.

The rearrangement links TRBV7-2 to TRBJ1-5; D is ambiguous. Germline V gene data show CDR1 as SGHTA and CDR2 as FQGNSA. Trimming removed 3 bases from V and 4 bases from J, with 16 bases in between. This CDR3 contains 16 residues. The CDR3 bases are TGTGCCAGCAGCTTTTCGGGCTTAAGGACTAATCAGCCCCAGCATTTT. Its protein is CASSFSGLRTNQPQHF. The full variable domain, its missing parts supplied by reference TRBV7-2 and TRBJ1-5, is GAGVSQSPSNKVTEKGKDVELRCDPISGHTALYWYRQSLGQGLEFLIYFQGNSAPDKSGLPSDRFSAERTGGSVSTLTIQRTQQEDSAVYLCASSFSGLRTNQPQHFGDGTRLSIL.

The chain joins TRBV6-1 to TRBJ1-2, with D tentatively TRBD1 (5 bases). Trimming left V 11 bases short and J 4 bases short, with 17 bases between. The CDR3 consists of 13 residues. The germline V gene encodes CDR1 MNHNS and CDR2 SASEGT. CDR3 residues: CAGLPEQGYGYTF. Here the CDR3 DNA reads TGTGCCGGCCTCCCGGAGCAGGGCTATGGCTACACCTTC.

The rearrangement uses TRBV5-1 and TRBJ2-6; no firm D call. The CDR3 has 15 residues. Germline loops: CDR1 SGHRS, CDR2 YFSETQ. The V end was cut by 0 bases, the J end by 4 bases, with 8 bases between. The CDR3 spells CASSLGGRGANVLTF. The DNA for the CDR3 is TGCGCCAGCAGCTTGGGTGGGCGGGGGGCCAACGTCCTGACTTTC. The entire variable domain, with the rest obtained from reference TRBV5-1 and TRBJ2-6, is as follows: KAGVTQTPRYLIKTRGQQVTLSCSPISGHRSVSWYQQTPGQGLQFLFEYFSETQRNKGNFPGRFSGRQFSNSRSEMNVSTLELGDSALYLCASSLGGRGANVLTFGAGSRLTVL.

The chain couples TRBV2 to TRBJ1-1; a weak D match, TRBD1 (6 bases). This CDR3 is 17 amino acids long. V lost 4 bases and J lost 4, with 22 bases in between. Germline V gene lookup returns CDR1 SNHLY and CDR2 FYNNEI. CDR3 in DNA: TGTGCCAGCAGTGGAGGAATAGGGTCGGGGGGCCGCACTGAAGCTTTCTTT. It translates to CASSGGIGSGGRTEAFF.

This chain links TRBV5-6 with TRBJ1-3, with no clear D. CDR1 and CDR2 (germline): SGHDT, YYEEEE. This CDR3 region has 15 residues. V lost 0 bases to trimming and J lost 0 bases, with 7 bases between them. In DNA form, the CDR3 reads TGTGCCAGCAGCTTGGGGATCGGCTCTGGAAACACCATATATTTT. Translated: CASSLGIGSGNTIYF.

J is TRBJ1-2 and V is TRBV30; D is unclear. V lost 0 bases, J lost 6 bases, and 11 bases lay in between. The CDR3 length is 13 residues. CDR1 and CDR2 from the germline V gene are GTSNPN and SVGIG (reference sequence). The CDR3: CAWSVMGFDGYTF. The CDR3 nucleotides read TGTGCCTGGAGTGTAATGGGTTTCGATGGCTACACCTTC.

V is TRBV29-1 and J is TRBJ2-3, with D perhaps TRBD1 (6 bases). The V and J ends lost 7 bases and 0 bases respectively, with 17 bases between them. CDR3 length equals 15 residues. The V gene's germline CDR1 is SQVTM and CDR2 ANQGSEA. The CDR3 spells CSAQGQIESTDTQYF. In nucleotides, the CDR3 is TGCAGCGCTCAGGGGCAAATCGAAAGCACAGATACGCAGTATTTT.

The chain joins TRBV4-2 to TRBJ2-7, with D perhaps matching TRBD2 (6 bases). The ends were cut back, 3 bases at V and 2 bases at J, with 14 bases in the middle. The CDR3 contains 15 residues. Germline CDR1 and CDR2: LGHNA and YNFKEQ. The chain's CDR3 is CASSQLGRDAYEQYF. CDR3 in DNA: TGTGCCAGCAGCCAGCTGGGGCGGGACGCCTACGAGCAGTACTTC.

V and J are TRBV7-9 and TRBJ1-4; tentative D call: TRBD1 (6 bases). Germline CDR1 and CDR2: SEHNR and FQNEAQ (reference sequence). Trimming took 4 bases from V and 6 from J, leaving 12 bases between them. This CDR3 has 14 residues. The CDR3 DNA reads TGTGCCAGCAGCTCTGTGCCAGGGGATGAAAAACTGTTTTTT. It yields the protein CASSSVPGDEKLFF.

A single count supports this clone. This CDR3 is CASSLAKREGHRKEQFF. The CDR3 region has the DNA TGCGCCAGCAGCTTGGCCAAGAGGGAGGGCCATCGGAAGGAGCAGTTCTTC. The chain has TRBV5-1 and TRBJ2-1, with 7 bases that match TRBD2. V lost 0 bases to trimming and J lost 10 bases; unmatched junction nucleotides: 16. The CDR3 has 17 residues. The germline V gene encodes CDR1 SGHRS and CDR2 YFSETQ.

This clone qualifies as medium-sized. Other DNA sequences from this sample encode an identical CDR3 as well. V gene TRBV30 combines with J gene TRBJ1-1; tentative D call: TRBD1 (6 bases). Germline V gives CDR1 GTSNPN, CDR2 SVGIG (reference sequence). V was cut by 2 bases and J by 6 bases, with 10 bases left in between. CDR3 length equals 12 residues. The CDR3 DNA reads TGTGCCTGGAGTCCCAGGGGATCTGAAGCTTTCTTT. It yields the protein CAWSPRGSEAFF.

The V and J genes are TRBV6-1 and TRBJ1-4; tentative D call: TRBD1 (5 bases). Germline V gene data show CDR1 as MNHNS and CDR2 as SASEGT. The CDR3 runs 16 residues. The V end lost 0 bases, the J end lost 4 bases, and 12 bases lay between the germline ends. The CDR3 nucleotides are TGTGCCAGCAGTGAAGCTCTGGACACGTATAATGAAAAACTGTTTTTT. This gives the protein CASSEALDTYNEKLFF.

CDR3 sequence: CASSQDGGGVDEQYF. The CDR3 region has the DNA TGCGCCAGCAGCCAAGACGGAGGGGGCGTCGACGAGCAGTACTTC. V gene TRBV4-3 combines with J gene TRBJ2-7; tentative D call: TRBD1 (7 bases). Germline assignment: CDR1 LGHNA and CDR2 YSLEER. The CDR3 length is 15 residues. Trimming shortened V by 0 bases and J by 5 bases, and 14 bases separated the two germline ends.

The V gene is TRBV4-2, the J gene TRBJ2-1; 9 bases fit TRBD2. Germline CDR1 reads LGHNA; CDR2 reads YNFKEQ. The CDR3 has 16 residues. With 4 bases clipped from V and 2 bases from J, the junction kept 6 bases outside the gene matches. The CDR3 here is CASSPIAGETYNEQFF. For the CDR3, the DNA is TGTGCCAGCAGCCCGATAGCGGGAGAAACCTACAATGAGCAGTTCTTC.

The CDR3 nucleotides are TGTGCCAGCAGCTACAGGGGCGTTAGTGAAGCTTTCTTT. This encodes CASSYRGVSEAFF. The rearrangement joins TRBV5-8 to TRBJ1-1, with 7 bases identical to TRBD1. After removal of 3 bases from V and 7 bases from J, the junction contained 6 bases not matched to a gene. CDR3 size: 13 residues. Looked up from germline, CDR1 is SGHTS and CDR2 is YDEGEE.

This CDR3 is CASSPEGETYNEQFF. CDR3 DNA: TGTGCCAGCAGTCCCGAGGGGGAGACCTACAATGAGCAGTTCTTC. V usage is TRBV9 and J usage is TRBJ2-1; tentatively, D is TRBD1 (6 bases). The V gene lost 5 bases and the J gene lost 2 bases, with 14 bases spanning the gap. The CDR3 totals 15 residues. Per germline, CDR1 SGDLS and CDR2 YYNGEE.

The chain carries TRBV2 and TRBJ2-7; 7 bases line up with TRBD2. Germline CDR1 SNHLY, CDR2 FYNNEI. V lost 10 bases to trimming and J lost 3 bases; unmatched junction nucleotides: 9. The CDR3 covers 13 residues. CDR3 DNA sequence: TGTGCCACCAACCCGACTAGCCTCTACGAGCAGTACTTC. Residues: CATNPTSLYEQYF.

The chain couples TRBV15 to TRBJ2-3; D tentatively fits TRBD1 or TRBD2 (6 bases each). This CDR3 spans 16 amino acids. Germline values: CDR1 LNHNV, CDR2 YYDKDF (reference sequence). Between the trimmed V and J ends, which lost 0 bases and 1 base, there was a span of 11 bases. The CDR3 loop reads CATSRDRGAGTDTQYF. For the CDR3, the DNA is TGTGCCACCAGCAGAGATAGGGGGGCGGGCACAGATACGCAGTATTTT.

This clone has just one count. The chain carries TRBV6-5 and TRBJ2-1; 9 bases are shared with TRBD2. This CDR3 spans 15 amino acids. V was clipped by 6 bases and J by 7 bases; unmatched bases: 10. Germline V gene lookup returns CDR1 MNHEY and CDR2 SVGAGI. CDR3 region: CASRFSGSPGNEQFF. CDR3 bases: TGTGCCAGCAGATTTAGCGGGAGTCCCGGGAATGAGCAGTTCTTC.

This chain uses TRBV18 with TRBJ1-1; D perhaps matches TRBD1 (6 bases). Germline-derived CDR1 and CDR2 are KGHSH and LQKENI. The CDR3 totals 15 residues. V was clipped by 5 bases and J by 3 bases, with 16 bases between them. The CDR3 protein is CASSTTGGADTEAFF. In DNA, the CDR3 is TGTGCCAGCTCAACCACGGGGGGGGCGGACACTGAAGCTTTCTTT.

This clone has a single count. The gene calls are TRBV30 and TRBJ1-2; 7 nucleotides line up with TRBD1. The CDR3 extends over 16 amino acids. Germline V gene sequence: CDR1 GTSNPN, CDR2 SVGIG (reference sequence). The junction had 15 bases not matched to a gene; V was cut back by 7 bases and J by 1 base. The CDR3 sequence: CALDYWDRDFNYGYTF. CDR3 coding DNA: TGTGCCTTGGATTATTGGGACAGAGATTTTAACTATGGCTACACCTTC.